The rows below give T cell receptor beta chains drawn from one sample of a study of response to subunit inactivated influenza vaccine. TCRdb ran MiXCR on the RT-PCR reads and lists one entry per CDR3 protein. The sample has roughly 540,000 distinct CDR3 sequences, approximately 24% seen once. These data are also associated with another study on T cells expressing NK-cell markers.

Material: CD4+ T cells sorted from PBMCs, obtained 11 to 12 days after vaccination. The receptors were sampled from a man between 45 and 60 years old who received an inactivated influenza vaccine. Both conserved end residues are part of each CDR3. Each record gives: clone size, V gene, J gene, D gene, CDR3 DNA, CDR3 protein. D genes are given only for firm matches. Only some rows state a clone size, as once, few, many or a class for expanded clones.

.	TRBV20-1	TRBJ2-1	.	TGCAGTGGGACAGCCTACAATGAGCAGTTCTTC	CSGTAYNEQFF
.	TRBV6-1	TRBJ2-7	TRBD2	TGTGCCAGCCGACAGGGGACTAGCGGGACCGCCTACGAGCAGTACTTC	CASRQGTSGTAYEQYF
few	TRBV28	TRBJ2-7	TRBD2	TGTGCCAGCACCAGCGGGACGTACGAGCAGTACTTC	CASTSGTYEQYF
few	TRBV6-1	TRBJ2-7	TRBD1	TGTGCCAGCAGGATCTCCAACAGGGGTGCCGCCTACGAGCAGTACTTC	CASRISNRGAAYEQYF
many	TRBV11-1	TRBJ1-2	TRBD1	TGTGCCAGCAGCTACCAGACAGGGTCGGATGGCTACACCTTC	CASSYQTGSDGYTF
.	TRBV10-3	TRBJ2-7	.	TGTGCCATCAGTGCGGACGGGGCGATCTCCGAGCAGTACTTC	CAISADGAISEQYF
few	TRBV7-2	TRBJ1-5	.	TGTGCCAGCAGCTTAGCCGGTAACACCTATAGCAATCAGCCCCAGCATTTT	CASSLAGNTYSNQPQHF
few	TRBV24-1	TRBJ2-7	.	TGTGCCACCAGTGATCTGAACAGGGAAATCTCCTACGAGCAGTACTTC	CATSDLNREISYEQYF
.	TRBV4-3	TRBJ2-2	.	TGCGCCAGCAGCCTGGAGGCCTCACCGAACACCGGGGAGCTGTTTTTT	CASSLEASPNTGELFF
few	TRBV28	TRBJ2-7	.	TGTGCCAGCAGTTTGTTAGGGGGAGGGGAGAACGAGCAGTACTTC	CASSLLGGGENEQYF
few	TRBV5-1	TRBJ2-2	TRBD2	TGCGCCAGCAGCTTGAAACCACCTCTAGCGGGACACACCGGGGAGCTGTTTTTT	CASSLKPPLAGHTGELFF
.	TRBV29-1	TRBJ2-1	TRBD1	TGCAGCGTGGACAGGGACTCAAATGAGCAGTTCTTC	CSVDRDSNEQFF
many	TRBV5-1	TRBJ2-2	.	TGCGCCAGCAGCTTGTCCCCCCAGAGGAACACCGGGGAGCTGTTTTTT	CASSLSPQRNTGELFF
few	TRBV4-3	TRBJ2-3	.	TGCGCCAGCAGCCAAGATAGCCAGAGCACAGATACGCAGTATTTT	CASSQDSQSTDTQYF
few	TRBV4-3	TRBJ2-3	TRBD2	TGCGCCAGCAGCCAAGATTTTACGGGGGGGCAGCCAAGGCAGTATTTT	CASSQDFTGGQPRQYF
few	TRBV20-1	TRBJ2-3	TRBD2	TGCAGTGCTAGAGATCCACTAGCGGGGGGATTTTATACGCAGTATTTT	CSARDPLAGGFYTQYF
many	TRBV12-3/TRBV12-4	TRBJ2-1	TRBD2	TGTGCCAGTCAGGTGGCGGGGGACTACAATGAGCAGTTCTTC	CASQVAGDYNEQFF
.	TRBV4-3	TRBJ2-1	TRBD2	TGCGCCAGCAGTTTCAAGGGAACTAGCGGGATGCCCTACAATGAGCAGTTCTTC	CASSFKGTSGMPYNEQFF
few	TRBV7-6	TRBJ1-2	.	TGTGCCAGCAGCTTAGACGGGGGCGGGACCTATGGCTACACCTTC	CASSLDGGGTYGYTF
.	TRBV27	TRBJ2-4	.	TGTGCCAGCAGTTTATCTCCGGGAATGAACATTCAGTACTTC	CASSLSPGMNIQYF
.	TRBV6-2/TRBV6-3	TRBJ2-3	TRBD2	TGTGCCAGCAGTCTCCTCGAGCGGGATATATCTAGCACAGATACGCAGTATTTT	CASSLLERDISSTDTQYF
few	TRBV20-1	TRBJ2-1	TRBD2	TGCAGTGCTAGAGATCCGGCGGGGGGGCTCTATGAGCAGTTCTTC	CSARDPAGGLYEQFF
few	TRBV5-4	TRBJ2-4	.	TGTGCCAGCAGCGCCTCAGAAGAAAACATTCAGTACTTC	CASSASEENIQYF
few	TRBV7-2	TRBJ2-3	.	TGTGCCAGCCGGAGGCGGACCACAGATACGCAGTATTTT	CASRRRTTDTQYF
.	TRBV4-2	TRBJ1-5	.	TGTGCCAGCAGCCAACGTACGGCGGGCACCCAGGCAGCTATAGCAGGCAATCAGCCCCAGCATTTT	CASSQRTAGTQAAIAGNQPQHF
.	TRBV20-1	TRBJ1-2	.	TGCAGTGCTAGCCCGGTAGGCTACACCTTC	CSASPVGYTF
few	TRBV4-3	TRBJ1-4	TRBD1	TGCGCCAGCAGCCGGGGACAGGGGTCTGAAAAACTGTTTTTT	CASSRGQGSEKLFF
.	TRBV12-3/TRBV12-4	TRBJ1-3	.	TGTGCCAGCAGTTTCCGACCCCGAAACACCATATATTTT	CASSFRPRNTIYF